These T cell receptor beta chains were read from a single sample in a study of control samples from healthy donors and cancer patients. Profiling relied on immunoSEQ multiplex PCR, and the TCRdb table lists in-frame clones only, not all of them. The sample has about 180,000 clones, roughly 92% seen once. The sequencing input was blood. Source of these receptors: a young man in good health. CDR3s include the opening cysteine and the closing phenylalanine or tryptophan.

cdr3_aa	cdr3_length	v_call	j_call
CASSWGTEAFF	11	TRBV6-5	TRBJ1-1
CASSLARDRGQETQYF	16	TRBV7-9	TRBJ2-5
CASSPDRSYNEQFF	14	TRBV7-2	TRBJ2-1
CARNRDRGERGNQPQHF	17	TRBV27	TRBJ1-5
CASGLVWVSGELFF	14	TRBV12-5	TRBJ2-2
CASRLDPYGYTF	12	TRBV27	TRBJ1-2
CASTTGRINTEAFF	14	TRBV19	TRBJ1-1
CASSPWTGQTGELFF	15	TRBV18	TRBJ2-2
CATSRLKTGGIQPQHF	16	TRBV15	TRBJ1-5
CASLRQGAGYTF	12	TRBV28	TRBJ1-2
CASSLTSGGPYEQYF	15	TRBV11-3	TRBJ2-7
CASSRPGPNEKLFF	14	TRBV4-2	TRBJ1-4
CASSFHTGKSTDTQYF	16	TRBV5-6	TRBJ2-3
CASSPGQYSNQPQHF	15	TRBV11-2	TRBJ1-5